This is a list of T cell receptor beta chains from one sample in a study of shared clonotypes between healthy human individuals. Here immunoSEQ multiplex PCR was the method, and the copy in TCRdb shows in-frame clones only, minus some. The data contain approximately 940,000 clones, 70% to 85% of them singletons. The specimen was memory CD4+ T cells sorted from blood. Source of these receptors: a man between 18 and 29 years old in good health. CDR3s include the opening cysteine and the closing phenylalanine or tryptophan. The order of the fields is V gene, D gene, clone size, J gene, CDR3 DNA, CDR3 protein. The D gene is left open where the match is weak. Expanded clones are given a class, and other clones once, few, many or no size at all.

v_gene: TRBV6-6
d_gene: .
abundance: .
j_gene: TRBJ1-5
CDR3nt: TGTGCCAGCAGTTACCACAAGGGGACTAGCAATCAGCCCCAGCATTTT
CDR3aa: CASSYHKGTSNQPQHF

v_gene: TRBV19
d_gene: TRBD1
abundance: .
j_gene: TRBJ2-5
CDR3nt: TGTGCCAGTAGACCCGGGACAGGGCGCACCGGGACCCAGTACTTC
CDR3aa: CASRPGTGRTGTQYF

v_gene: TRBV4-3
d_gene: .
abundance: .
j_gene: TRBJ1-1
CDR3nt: TGCGCCAGCAGCCAAGACGCCCTTCCAGACACTGAAGCTTTCTTT
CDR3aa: CASSQDALPDTEAFF

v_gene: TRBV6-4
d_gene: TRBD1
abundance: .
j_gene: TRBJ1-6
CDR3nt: TGTGCCAGCAGTCAACAGGGGTATAATTCACCCCTCCACTTT
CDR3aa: CASSQQGYNSPLHF

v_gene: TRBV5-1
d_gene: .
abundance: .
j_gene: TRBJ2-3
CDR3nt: TGCGCCAGCAGCTTGGCCAGCTACACAGATACGCAGTATTTT
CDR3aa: CASSLASYTDTQYF

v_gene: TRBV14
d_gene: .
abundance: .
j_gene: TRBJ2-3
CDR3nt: TGTGCCAGCAGCCGAGGGCCGTCGGTGGATACGCAGTATTTT
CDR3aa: CASSRGPSVDTQYF

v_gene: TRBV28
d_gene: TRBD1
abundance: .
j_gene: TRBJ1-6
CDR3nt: TGTGCCAGCAGTTTACCGGGACAGGTCGCACCCCTCCACTTT
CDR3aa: CASSLPGQVAPLHF

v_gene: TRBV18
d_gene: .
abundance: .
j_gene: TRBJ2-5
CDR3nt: TGTGCCAGCTCACCACCGATAACGGAACGAACCGAAGATATAGAGACCCAGTACTTC
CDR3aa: CASSPPITERTEDIETQYF

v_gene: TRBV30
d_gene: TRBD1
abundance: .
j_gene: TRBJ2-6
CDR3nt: TGTGCCTGCCCCGAGGGGGCTTCAGCTGGGGCCAACGTCCTGACTTTC
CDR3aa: CACPEGASAGANVLTF

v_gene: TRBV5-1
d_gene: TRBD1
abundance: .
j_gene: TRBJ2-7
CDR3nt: TGCGCCAGCAGCTCCGGACAGGGTCCAGGCGAGCAGTACTTC
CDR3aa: CASSSGQGPGEQYF

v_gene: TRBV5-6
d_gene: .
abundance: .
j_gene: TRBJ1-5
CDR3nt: TGTGCCAGCAGCTTGTACGGCCTGAGGCAGCCCCAGCATTTT
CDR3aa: CASSLYGLRQPQHF

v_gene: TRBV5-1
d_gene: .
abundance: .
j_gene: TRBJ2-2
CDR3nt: TGCGCCAGCAGCTTGGTTACAGGGTCCGGGGAGCTGTTTTTT
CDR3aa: CASSLVTGSGELFF

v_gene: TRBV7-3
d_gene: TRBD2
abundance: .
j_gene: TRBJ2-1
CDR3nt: TGTGCCAGCAGCCCCAGCGGGGGACCCTACAATGAGCAGTTCTTC
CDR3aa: CASSPSGGPYNEQFF

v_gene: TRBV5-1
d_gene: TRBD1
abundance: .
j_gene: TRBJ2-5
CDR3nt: TGCGCCAGCAGTCAGGCAGGGGGCTTTGTAGAGACCCAGTACTTC
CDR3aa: CASSQAGGFVETQYF

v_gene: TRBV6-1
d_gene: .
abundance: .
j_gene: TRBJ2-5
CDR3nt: TGTGCCAGCAGCTACTACCAAGAGACCCAGTACTTC
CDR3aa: CASSYYQETQYF

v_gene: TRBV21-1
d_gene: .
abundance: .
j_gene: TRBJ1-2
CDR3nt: TGTGCCAGCAGCAAAGATTCGCCGGTTCGGGGCTACACCTTC
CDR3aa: CASSKDSPVRGYTF

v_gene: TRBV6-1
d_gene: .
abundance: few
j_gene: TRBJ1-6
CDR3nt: TGTGCCAGCAGTGATTTAACAGGGAATTCACCCCTCCACTTT
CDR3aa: CASSDLTGNSPLHF

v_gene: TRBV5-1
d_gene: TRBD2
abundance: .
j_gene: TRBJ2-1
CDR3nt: TGCGCCAGCAGCTCGCCGGGACTAGTTGATGAGCAGTTCTTC
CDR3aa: CASSSPGLVDEQFF

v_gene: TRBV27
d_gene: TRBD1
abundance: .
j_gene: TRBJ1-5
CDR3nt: TGTGCCACGGGACAGGAATTTCAGCCCCAGCATTTT
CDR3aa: CATGQEFQPQHF

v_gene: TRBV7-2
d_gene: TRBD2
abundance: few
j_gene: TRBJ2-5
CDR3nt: TGTGCCAGCAGCCCGGGACTAGCTGAGACCCAGTACTTC
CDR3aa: CASSPGLAETQYF

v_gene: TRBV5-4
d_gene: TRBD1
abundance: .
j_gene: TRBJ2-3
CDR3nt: TGTGCCAGCAGCCCCACAGGGGCTGATACGCAGTATTTT
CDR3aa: CASSPTGADTQYF

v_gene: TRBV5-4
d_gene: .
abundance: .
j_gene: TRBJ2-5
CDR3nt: TGTGCCAGCAGCTTAGGGACTGGCCCGCTAGAGACCCAGTACTTC
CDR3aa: CASSLGTGPLETQYF

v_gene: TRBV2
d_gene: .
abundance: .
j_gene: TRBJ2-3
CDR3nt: TGTGCCAGCAGGGGCGGGACAGATTCTTCGGATACGCAGTATTTT
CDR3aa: CASRGGTDSSDTQYF

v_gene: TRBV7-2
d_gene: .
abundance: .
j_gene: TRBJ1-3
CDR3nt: TGTGCCAGCAGCTTACTCAGGGCCTCTGGAAACACCATATATTTT
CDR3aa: CASSLLRASGNTIYF

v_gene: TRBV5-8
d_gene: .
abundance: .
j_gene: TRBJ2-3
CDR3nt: TGTGCCAGCAGCCCAGGAACAGGATACGCTAGCACAGATACGCAGTATTTT
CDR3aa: CASSPGTGYASTDTQYF

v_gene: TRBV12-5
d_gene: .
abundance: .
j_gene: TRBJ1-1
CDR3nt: TGTGCTAGTGGTTTGACAGTGAACACTGAAGCTTTCTTT
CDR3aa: CASGLTVNTEAFF

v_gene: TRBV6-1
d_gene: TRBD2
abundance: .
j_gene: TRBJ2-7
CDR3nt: TGTGCCAGCAGTGAAGCGGGGCGGGGGTACGAGCAGTACTTC
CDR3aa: CASSEAGRGYEQYF